Listed here are 26 T cell receptor beta chains from one sample, sequenced in a study of graft-versus-host responses after intestinal transplantation. Sequencing used immunoSEQ multiplex PCR; TCRdb keeps in-frame clones, though not all of them. The sample lists about 110,000 clones, over 85% seen once, with roughly 0.5% in the top ten. For these receptors, no antigen is known. The sample was unstimulated CD8+ T cells sorted from spleen or lymph node cells, taken before intestinal transplant. The receptors stem from a human donor who received an intestinal transplant.

The V call is TRBV4-1, the J call TRBJ2-7, with D unresolved. V lost 1 base and J lost 5, with 12 bases in between. This CDR3 spans 14 amino acids. Germline CDR1 is MGHRA and CDR2 is YSYEKL. This CDR3 reads CASSQVAPPDEQYF. The CDR3 nucleotides are TGCGCCAGCAGCCAAGTGGCCCCTCCCGACGAGCAGTACTTC.

The chain recombines TRBV28 with TRBJ1-2; no definite D call. Per the germline V gene, CDR1 is MDHEN and CDR2 is SYDVKM. V was cut by 4 bases and J by 6 bases, with 15 bases left in between. This CDR3 is 14 amino acids long. CDR3 in DNA: TGTGCCAGCAGTTCGAACCGGGCGACGCATGGCTACACCTTC. Translated, it gives CASSSNRATHGYTF.

The chain combines TRBV29-1 with TRBJ2-7; TRBD1 might be the D (5 bases). The V gene lost 7 bases and the J gene lost 3 bases, with 16 bases spanning the gap. In germline, CDR1 is SQVTM, CDR2 ANQGSEA. This CDR3 spans 13 amino acids. The CDR3 region is CSAHDSNNYEQYF. In DNA form, the CDR3 reads TGCAGCGCACACGACAGCAACAACTACGAGCAGTACTTC.

The chain employs TRBV6-6 and TRBJ1-2; 8 bases fit TRBD1. This CDR3 comprises 16 residues. J gave up 4 bases and V 1 base, and 8 bases lay outside the gene matches. The germline V gene has CDR1 MNHNY and CDR2 SVGAGI (reference sequence). CDR3 nucleotide sequence: TGTGCCAGCAGTTACTTACCCTCCGGGACAGGCTATGGCTACACCTTC. Protein sequence: CASSYLPSGTGYGYTF.

The chain couples TRBV30 to TRBJ2-7; D gene uncertain. The V gene lost 1 base and the J gene lost 4 bases, with 8 bases spanning the gap. Looked up from germline, CDR1 is GTSNPN and CDR2 is SVGIG (reference sequence). There are 12 residues in the CDR3. CDR3 nucleotide sequence: TGTGCCTGGAGTGGTACGTCATACGAGCAGTACTTC. This sequence encodes CAWSGTSYEQYF.

V is TRBV28 and J is TRBJ1-1; 8 nucleotides agree with TRBD1. The V gene's germline CDR1 is MDHEN and CDR2 SYDVKM. After removal of 6 bases from V and 4 bases from J, the junction contained 10 bases not matched to a gene. CDR3 length equals 15 residues. CDR3 loop: CASRPRTGWSTEAFF. The CDR3 DNA follows: TGTGCCAGCAGACCTCGGACAGGGTGGAGCACTGAAGCTTTCTTT.

This clone was detected only once. The chain combines TRBV9 with TRBJ2-1, with TRBD2 identical over 8 bases. This CDR3 has 15 amino acids. V was pared by 0 bases and J by 2 bases, with 1 base of the junction left unmatched. Germline values: CDR1 SGDLS, CDR2 YYNGEE. CDR3 protein: CASSVAGGTYNEQFF. In nucleotides, the CDR3 is TGTGCCAGCAGCGTAGCGGGAGGGACCTACAATGAGCAGTTCTTC.

This chain joins TRBV10-3 and TRBJ2-1; 8 nucleotides align to TRBD1. CDR3 size: 14 residues. From germline, CDR1 is ENHRY and CDR2 SYGVKD. Unmatched junction bases numbered 5, after V lost 6 bases and J lost 4 bases. The CDR3 here is CAIRGQGSYNEQFF. In DNA form, the CDR3 reads TGTGCCATCAGAGGACAGGGATCATACAATGAGCAGTTCTTC.

The gene calls are TRBV27 and TRBJ2-7, with D possibly TRBD1 on 6 matching bases. Germline CDR1 and CDR2: MNHEY and SMNVEV (reference sequence). The CDR3 sequence is 13 residues long. V dropped 6 bases and J dropped 0 bases, with 9 bases sitting between them. This CDR3 reads CASRLDSSYEQYF. CDR3 DNA sequence: TGTGCCAGCAGACTGGACAGCTCCTACGAGCAGTACTTC.

This chain links TRBV4-1 with TRBJ2-7; D is unresolved. Germline assignment: CDR1 MGHRA and CDR2 YSYEKL. This CDR3 has 14 amino acids. Trimming pared 2 bases from V and 0 bases from J, leaving 8 bases between. CDR3 in amino acids: CASSQTTSSYEQYF. For the CDR3, the DNA is TGCGCCAGCAGCCAAACCACGAGCTCCTACGAGCAGTACTTC.

The chain is built from TRBV27 and TRBJ2-3, with TRBD2 matching over 10 bases. CDR1 and CDR2 from the germline V gene are MNHEY and SMNVEV (reference sequence). This CDR3 spans 16 amino acids. The V segment lost 3 bases and the J segment 4 bases; nucleotides outside the gene matches: 7. The CDR3 DNA is TGTGCCAGCAGTTTCGAGCCTAGCGGGAGATCAGATACGCAGTATTTT. Residues: CASSFEPSGRSDTQYF.

The chain is built from TRBV6-6 and TRBJ2-7, with 12 bases lining up with TRBD2. This CDR3 has 14 amino acids. Germline V gene lookup returns CDR1 MNHNY and CDR2 SVGAGI (reference sequence). V lost 6 bases to trimming and J lost 4 bases; unmatched junction nucleotides: 4. The CDR3 DNA sequence: TGTGCCAGCAGCCCCGGGACTAGCGGGTACGAGCAGTACTTC. Its protein product is CASSPGTSGYEQYF.

This chain joins TRBV5-6 and TRBJ1-2, with a weak D call TRBD1 (5 bases). The CDR3 has 15 amino acids. The germline gives CDR1 SGHDT, CDR2 YYEEEE. The V gene lost 4 bases and the J gene lost 5 bases, with 18 bases spanning the gap. The DNA of the CDR3 is TGTGCCAGCAGCCCCTTCAGTAGGGGCATTTATGGCTACACCTTC. The encoded protein is CASSPFSRGIYGYTF. Supplemented by reference TRBV5-6 and TRBJ1-2, the full variable domain reads DAGVTQSPTHLIKTRGQQVTLRCSPKSGHDTVSWYQQALGQGPQFIFQYYEEEERQRGNFPDRFSGHQFPNYSSELNVNALLLGDSALYLCASSPFSRGIYGYTFGSGTRLTVV.

The chain carries TRBV25-1 and TRBJ2-4; no clear D gene. This CDR3 region has 14 residues. Per germline, CDR1 MGHDK and CDR2 SYGVNS. V dropped 1 base and J dropped 8 bases, with 12 bases sitting between them. CDR3 sequence reads: CASSEWGSWDIQYF. The CDR3 bases are TGTGCCAGCAGTGAATGGGGTAGCTGGGACATTCAGTACTTC.

The chain couples TRBV27 to TRBJ1-1, with D tentatively TRBD1 (5 bases). From germline, CDR1 is MNHEY and CDR2 SMNVEV (reference sequence). The length of the CDR3 is 11 residues. V was clipped by 8 bases and J by 8 bases, with 12 bases between them. The CDR3 region has the DNA TGTGCCAGCGGTACAGGTCCCGAAGCTTTCTTT. It is translated as CASGTGPEAFF.

The chain combines TRBV2 with TRBJ1-2, with D hard to call. The CDR3 sequence is 14 residues long. V dropped 2 bases and J dropped 5 bases, with 12 bases sitting between them. Germline loops: CDR1 SNHLY, CDR2 FYNNEI. The CDR3: CASSETPRWYGYTF. CDR3 coding DNA: TGTGCCAGCAGTGAAACCCCGAGGTGGTATGGCTACACCTTC.

The table lists this clone with a few counts. J is TRBJ1-3 and V is TRBV7-9; D may be TRBD1 (6 bases). V shed 10 bases and J shed 2 bases, with 9 bases lying between them. The CDR3 covers 12 residues. Germline lookup yields CDR1 SEHNR and CDR2 FQNEAQ (reference sequence). As DNA, the CDR3 is TGTGCCACAAGGGACACTGGAAACACCATATATTTT. It encodes CATRDTGNTIYF. Complete variable domain (other parts from reference TRBV7-9 and TRBJ1-3): DTGVSQNPRHKITKRGQNVTFRCDPISEHNRLYWYRQTLGQGPEFLTYFQNEAQLEKSRLLSDRFSAERPKGSFSTLEIQRTEQGDSAMYLCATRDTGNTIYFGEGSWLTVV.

The V call is TRBV6-6, the J call TRBJ2-7, with D tentatively TRBD1 or TRBD2 (5 bases each). From germline, CDR1 is MNHNY and CDR2 SVGAGI (reference sequence). Trimming left V 6 bases short and J 6 bases short, with 18 bases between. The CDR3 runs to 14 residues. Here the CDR3 reads CASSPLGPSLEQYF. DNA for the CDR3: TGTGCCAGCAGCCCTCTGGGACCCTCTCTCGAGCAGTACTTC.

The chain links TRBV7-8 to TRBJ2-1; a weak D match, TRBD1 (6 bases). The germline V gene encodes CDR1 SGHVS and CDR2 FQNEAQ. Trimming took 5 bases from V and 6 from J, leaving 14 bases between them. The CDR3 contains 14 residues. CDR3 sequence: CASSLSGTPNEQFF. The CDR3 region has the DNA TGTGCCAGCAGCCTTTCCGGGACACCCAATGAGCAGTTCTTC.

This CDR3 is CASSATRAGGVAFF. In DNA, the CDR3 is TGTGCCAGCAGCGCCACCCGGGCCGGGGGCGTAGCTTTCTTT. V usage is TRBV9 and J usage is TRBJ1-1; possibly TRBD1 for D (6 bases). This CDR3 contains 14 residues. Trimming took 3 bases from V and 10 from J, leaving 19 bases between them. From germline, CDR1 is SGDLS and CDR2 YYNGEE.

The chain has TRBV19 and TRBJ2-7; D may correspond to TRBD1 or TRBD2 (5 bases each). Trimming stripped 3 bases from V and 0 bases from J, with 15 bases between. The length of the CDR3 is 16 residues. Germline V gene data show CDR1 as LNHDA and CDR2 as SQIVND (reference sequence). The DNA for the CDR3 is TGTGCCAGTAGTATGTGGGGGTGGAGAGGCTCCTACGAGCAGTACTTC. Protein product: CASSMWGWRGSYEQYF.

This clone was seen only once. The chain employs TRBV4-1 and TRBJ2-5, with 8 nucleotides matching TRBD1. The germline V gene has CDR1 MGHRA and CDR2 YSYEKL. There are 15 residues in the CDR3. V lost 4 bases to trimming and J lost 0 bases; unmatched junction nucleotides: 4. CDR3 region: CASSPQGAYQETQYF. The CDR3 DNA reads as TGCGCCAGCAGCCCCCAGGGGGCCTACCAAGAGACCCAGTACTTC.

The V gene is TRBV7-9, the J gene TRBJ1-1, with 9 bases matching TRBD1. From germline, CDR1 is SEHNR and CDR2 FQNEAQ (reference sequence). This CDR3 is 15 amino acids long. The V segment lost 5 bases and the J segment 2 bases; nucleotides outside the gene matches: 6. This CDR3 is CASSHTGGRNTEAFF. The CDR3, as DNA: TGTGCCAGCAGCCATACAGGGGGCCGAAACACTGAAGCTTTCTTT. Complete variable domain (other parts from reference TRBV7-9 and TRBJ1-1): DTGVSQNPRHKITKRGQNVTFRCDPISEHNRLYWYRQTLGQGPEFLTYFQNEAQLEKSRLLSDRFSAERPKGSFSTLEIQRTEQGDSAMYLCASSHTGGRNTEAFFGQGTRLTVV.

The chain joins TRBV6-5 to TRBJ2-7, with 9 bases that match TRBD1. Germline loops: CDR1 MNHEY, CDR2 SVGAGI. The CDR3 consists of 13 residues. V was clipped by 6 bases and J by 5 bases; unmatched bases: 5. The DNA for the CDR3 is TGTGCCAGCAGATCCACAGGGGGCGACGAGCAGTACTTC. Protein product: CASRSTGGDEQYF.

As DNA, the CDR3 is TGTGCCAGCAGTTACTCGCCGGGACCGGGGTCTGAAGCTTTCTTT. This codes for CASSYSPGPGSEAFF. V usage is TRBV6-5 and J usage is TRBJ1-1; weak D call: TRBD1 (5 bases). The germline V gene encodes CDR1 MNHEY and CDR2 SVGAGI. Trimming left V 0 bases short and J 6 bases short, with 14 bases between. This CDR3 spans 15 amino acids.

This chain joins TRBV5-5 and TRBJ2-3; D remains ambiguous. The CDR3 loop spans 14 amino acids. V was pared by 0 bases and J by 0 bases, with 5 bases between. The V gene's germline CDR1 is SGHKS and CDR2 YYEKEE (reference sequence). CDR3 loop: CASSLEGSTDTQYF. The CDR3 region has the DNA TGTGCCAGCAGCTTGGAGGGCAGCACAGATACGCAGTATTTT.